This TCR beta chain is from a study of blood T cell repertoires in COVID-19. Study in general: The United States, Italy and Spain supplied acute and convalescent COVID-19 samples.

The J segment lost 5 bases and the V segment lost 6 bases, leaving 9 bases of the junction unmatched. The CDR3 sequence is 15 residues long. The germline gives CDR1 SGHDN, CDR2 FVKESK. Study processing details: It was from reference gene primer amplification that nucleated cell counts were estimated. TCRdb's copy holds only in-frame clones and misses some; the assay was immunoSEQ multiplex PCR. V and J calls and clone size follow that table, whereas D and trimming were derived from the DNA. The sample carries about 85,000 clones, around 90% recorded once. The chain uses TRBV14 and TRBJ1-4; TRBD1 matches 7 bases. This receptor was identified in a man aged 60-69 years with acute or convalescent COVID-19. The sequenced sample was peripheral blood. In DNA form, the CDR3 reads TGTGCCAGCAGTCCCAGGACAGGAACGAATGAAAAACTGTTTTTT. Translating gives CASSPRTGTNEKLFF.